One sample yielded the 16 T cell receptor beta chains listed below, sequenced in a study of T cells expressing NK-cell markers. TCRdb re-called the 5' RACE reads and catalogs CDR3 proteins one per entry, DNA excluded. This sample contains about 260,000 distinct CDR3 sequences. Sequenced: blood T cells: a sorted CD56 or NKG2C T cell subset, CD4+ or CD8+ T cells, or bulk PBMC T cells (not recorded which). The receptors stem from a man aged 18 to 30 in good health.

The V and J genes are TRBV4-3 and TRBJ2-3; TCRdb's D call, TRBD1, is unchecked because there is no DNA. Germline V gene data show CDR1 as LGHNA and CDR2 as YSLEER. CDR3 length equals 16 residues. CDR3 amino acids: CASSQVGGVGTDTQYF.

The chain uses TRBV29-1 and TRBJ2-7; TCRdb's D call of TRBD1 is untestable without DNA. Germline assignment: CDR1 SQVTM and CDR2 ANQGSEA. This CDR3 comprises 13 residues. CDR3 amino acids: CSVDPDGSYEQYF.

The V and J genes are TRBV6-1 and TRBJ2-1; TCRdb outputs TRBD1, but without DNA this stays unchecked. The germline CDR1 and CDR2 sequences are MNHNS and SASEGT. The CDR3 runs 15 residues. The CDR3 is CASRRGRGRYNEQFF.

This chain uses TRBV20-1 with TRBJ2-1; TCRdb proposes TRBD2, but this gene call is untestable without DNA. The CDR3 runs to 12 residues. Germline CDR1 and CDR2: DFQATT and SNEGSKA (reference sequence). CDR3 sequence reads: CSAPDRRDEQFF.

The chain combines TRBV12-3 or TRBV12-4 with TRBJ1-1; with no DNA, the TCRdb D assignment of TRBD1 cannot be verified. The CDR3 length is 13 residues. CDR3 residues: CASRGDLDTEAFF.

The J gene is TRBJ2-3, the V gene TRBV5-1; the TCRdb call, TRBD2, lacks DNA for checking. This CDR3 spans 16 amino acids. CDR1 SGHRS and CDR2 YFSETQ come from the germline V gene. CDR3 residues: CASLPGLAGGRDTQYF.

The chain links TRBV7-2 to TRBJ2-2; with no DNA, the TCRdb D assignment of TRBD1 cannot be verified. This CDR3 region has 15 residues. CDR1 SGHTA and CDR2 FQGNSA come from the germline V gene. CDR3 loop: CASSLKSGGRGELFF.

The CDR3 is CAWSISSGGNIQYF. V usage is TRBV30 and J usage is TRBJ2-4; TCRdb proposes TRBD2, but this gene call is untestable without DNA. The CDR3 runs 14 residues. Germline V gene lookup returns CDR1 GTSNPN and CDR2 SVGIG (reference sequence). The full variable domain, its missing parts supplied by reference TRBV30 and TRBJ2-4, is SQTIHQWPATLVQPVGSPLSLECTVEGTSNPNLYWYRQAAGRGLQLLFYSVGIGQISSEVPQNLSASRPQDRQFILSSKKLLLSDSGFYLCAWSISSGGNIQYFGAGTRLSVL.

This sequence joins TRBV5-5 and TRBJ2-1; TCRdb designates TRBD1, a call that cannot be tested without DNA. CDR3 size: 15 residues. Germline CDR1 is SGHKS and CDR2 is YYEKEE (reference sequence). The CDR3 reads CASSFRDRNYNEQFF.

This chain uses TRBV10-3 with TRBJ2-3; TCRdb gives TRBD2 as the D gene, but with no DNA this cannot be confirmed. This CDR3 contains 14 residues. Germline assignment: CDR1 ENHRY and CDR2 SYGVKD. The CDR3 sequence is CAISDVEDTDTQYF.

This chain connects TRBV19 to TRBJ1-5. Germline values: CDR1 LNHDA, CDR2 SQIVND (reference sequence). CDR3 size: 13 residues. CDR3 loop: CASNKGDYQPQHF.

The CDR3: CASSLRPTGADTQYF. The chain combines TRBV11-2 with TRBJ2-3. CDR3 size: 15 residues. The V gene's germline CDR1 is SGHAT and CDR2 FQNNGV. Supplemented by reference TRBV11-2 and TRBJ2-3, the full variable domain reads EAGVAQSPRYKIIEKRQSVAFWCNPISGHATLYWYQQILGQGPKLLIQFQNNGVVDDSQLPKDRFSAERLKGVDSTLKIQPAKLEDSAVYLCASSLRPTGADTQYFGPGTRLTVL.

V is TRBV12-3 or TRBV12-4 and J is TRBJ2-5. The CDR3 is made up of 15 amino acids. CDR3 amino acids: CASSSLSGSQETQYF.

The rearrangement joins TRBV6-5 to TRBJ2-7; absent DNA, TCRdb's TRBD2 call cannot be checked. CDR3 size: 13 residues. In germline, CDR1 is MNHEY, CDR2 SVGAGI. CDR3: CASSSPPASEQYF.

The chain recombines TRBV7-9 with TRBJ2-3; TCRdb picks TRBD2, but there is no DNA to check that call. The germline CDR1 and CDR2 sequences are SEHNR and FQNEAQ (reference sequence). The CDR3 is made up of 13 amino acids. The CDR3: CASIRGSADTQYF. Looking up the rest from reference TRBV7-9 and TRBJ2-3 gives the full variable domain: DTGVSQNPRHKITKRGQNVTFRCDPISEHNRLYWYRQTLGQGPEFLTYFQNEAQLEKSRLLSDRFSAERPKGSFSTLEIQRTEQGDSAMYLCASIRGSADTQYFGPGTRLTVL.

The CDR3 loop reads CASSNGPEFNEQFF. This chain joins TRBV5-1 and TRBJ2-1. There are 14 residues in the CDR3. The germline V gene has CDR1 SGHRS and CDR2 YFSETQ.